This TCR beta chain was profiled in a study of T cell responses to AZD1222 COVID-19 vaccine. This CDR3 comprises 12 residues. V trimming: 5 bases; J trimming: 5 bases; junction bases outside the gene matches: 3. Germline values: CDR1 SGHRS, CDR2 YFSETQ. Clones were sequenced by immunoSEQ multiplex PCR, and TCRdb holds only the in-frame ones, with some missing. The sample lists some 130,000 clones; approximately 88% were seen once. General observations from the study: Baseline serology detected seropositivity in only a handful of AZD1222 recipients. Clonal diversity was possibly underestimated, and the donors were mostly white British, with more females.

This clone has just a few counts. Its specificity is not known. This TCR was sampled from an adult in good health. Specimen: peripheral blood, collected on day 0 of MenACWY control vaccination. The genes are TRBV5-1 and TRBJ2-7, with 8 bases matching TRBD1. This CDR3 reads CASRTGDNEQYF. For the CDR3, the DNA is TGCGCCAGCAGGACAGGGGATAACGAGCAGTACTTC.